Listed below are T cell receptor beta chains from one sample, sequenced in a study of immune evolution from preneoplasia to lung adenocarcinoma. TCRdb keeps only in-frame clones here, not all; method: immunoSEQ multiplex PCR. The repertoire includes about 4,600 clones, approximately 83% of them detected once, and roughly 15% sits in the top ten. Sequencing used FFPE normal lung tissue adjacent to the tumor. These receptors all stem from a person between 50 and 69 years old with lung adenocarcinoma. Both conserved end residues are part of each CDR3. Fields, in order: clone size, J gene, V gene, D gene, CDR3 protein, CDR3 DNA. The D gene is left open where the match is weak. Clone size is not always given. Where it is, it says once, few, many or a class for expanded clones.

-,TRBJ2-3,TRBV27,TRBD1,CASSPYSGGWGTDTQYF,TGTGCCAGCAGTCCCTACTCAGGGGGCTGGGGCACAGATACGCAGTATTTT
-,TRBJ2-3,TRBV9,-,CASSERGGGLWDTQYF,TGTGCCAGCAGTGAGCGTGGCGGGGGCCTCTGGGATACGCAGTATTTT
-,TRBJ2-7,TRBV11-2,TRBD1,CASSPQGTGGVEQYF,TGTGCCAGCAGCCCCCAGGGGACAGGGGGCGTCGAGCAGTACTTC
-,TRBJ2-1,TRBV7-6,-,CASSLDTRSSYNEQFF,TGTGCCAGCAGCTTAGATACTAGAAGCTCCTACAATGAGCAGTTCTTC
-,TRBJ2-7,TRBV4-1,-,CASSHPQFYSSYEQYF,TGCGCCAGCAGCCATCCACAGTTCTATAGCTCCTACGAGCAGTACTTC
-,TRBJ2-1,TRBV15,-,CATSIYEGEQFF,TGTGCCACCAGCATCTACGAGGGTGAGCAGTTCTTC
-,TRBJ1-1,TRBV28,-,CASSWYSDNTEAFF,TGTGCCAGCAGTTGGTACAGTGATAACACTGAAGCTTTCTTT
few,TRBJ2-2,TRBV7-9,-,CASSLVVGGELFF,TGTGCCAGCAGCTTAGTTGTAGGCGGGGAGCTGTTTTTT
-,TRBJ2-3,TRBV18,-,CASSPPSSEGADTQYF,TGTGCCAGCTCACCACCGAGTTCCGAGGGGGCAGATACGCAGTATTTT
-,TRBJ1-1,TRBV27,TRBD1,CASSLSTGWTEAFF,TGTGCCAGCAGTTTATCGACAGGGTGGACTGAAGCTTTCTTT